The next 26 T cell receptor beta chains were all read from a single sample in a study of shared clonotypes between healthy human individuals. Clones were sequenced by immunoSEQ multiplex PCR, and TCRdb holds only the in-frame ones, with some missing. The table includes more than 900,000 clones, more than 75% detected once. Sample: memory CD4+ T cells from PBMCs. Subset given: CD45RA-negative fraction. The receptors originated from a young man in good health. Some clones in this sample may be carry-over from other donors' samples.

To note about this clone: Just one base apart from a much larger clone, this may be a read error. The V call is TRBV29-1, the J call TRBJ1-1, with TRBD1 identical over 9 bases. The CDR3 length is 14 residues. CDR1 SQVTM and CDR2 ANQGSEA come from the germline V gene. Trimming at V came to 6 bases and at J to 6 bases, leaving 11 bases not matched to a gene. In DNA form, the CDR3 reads TGCAGCGTCGCAAACAGGGGGCGCGGCGCTGAAGCTTTCTTT. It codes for CSVANRGRGAEAFF.

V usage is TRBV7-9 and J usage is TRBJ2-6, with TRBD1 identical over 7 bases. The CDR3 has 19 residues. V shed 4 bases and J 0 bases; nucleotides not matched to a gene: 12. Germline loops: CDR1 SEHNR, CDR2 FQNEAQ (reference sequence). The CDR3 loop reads CASSSPRQGSFSGANVLTF. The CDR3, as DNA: TGTGCCAGCAGCTCCCCGAGACAGGGTTCCTTCTCTGGGGCCAACGTCCTGACTTTC.

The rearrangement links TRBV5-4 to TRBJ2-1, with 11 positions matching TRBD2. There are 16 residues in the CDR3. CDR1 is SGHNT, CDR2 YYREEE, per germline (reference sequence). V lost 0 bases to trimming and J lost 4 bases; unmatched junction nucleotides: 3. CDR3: CASSLAGLAEYNEQFF. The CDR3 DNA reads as TGTGCCAGCAGCTTGGCGGGACTAGCGGAGTACAATGAGCAGTTCTTC.

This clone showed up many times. The CDR3 here is CASSLRDREGQPQHF. CDR3 in DNA: TGTGCCAGCAGCTTAAGGGACAGGGAAGGTCAGCCCCAGCATTTT. V is TRBV7-9 and J is TRBJ1-5; 9 bases match TRBD1. This CDR3 contains 15 residues. With 2 bases clipped from V and 6 bases from J, the junction kept 5 bases outside the gene matches. Germline V CDR1 and CDR2: SEHNR, FQNEAQ (reference sequence).

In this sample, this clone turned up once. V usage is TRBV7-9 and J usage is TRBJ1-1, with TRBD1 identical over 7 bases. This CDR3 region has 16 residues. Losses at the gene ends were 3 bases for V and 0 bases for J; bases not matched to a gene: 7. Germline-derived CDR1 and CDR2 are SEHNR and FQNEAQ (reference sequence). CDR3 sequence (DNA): TGTGCCAGCAGCTTTTGGACAGGAAGTCTGAACACTGAAGCTTTCTTT. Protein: CASSFWTGSLNTEAFF.

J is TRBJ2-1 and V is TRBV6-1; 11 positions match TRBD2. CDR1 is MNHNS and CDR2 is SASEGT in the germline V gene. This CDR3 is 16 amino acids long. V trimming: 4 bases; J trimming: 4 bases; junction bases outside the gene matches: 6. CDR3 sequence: CASSGALAGAYNEQFF. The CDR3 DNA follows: TGTGCCAGCAGTGGAGCACTAGCGGGAGCGTACAATGAGCAGTTCTTC.

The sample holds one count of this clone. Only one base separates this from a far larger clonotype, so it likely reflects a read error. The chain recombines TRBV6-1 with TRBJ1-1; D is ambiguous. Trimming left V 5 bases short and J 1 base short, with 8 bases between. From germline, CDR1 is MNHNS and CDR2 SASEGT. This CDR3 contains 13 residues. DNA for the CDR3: TGTGCCAGCAGTTTTACAGAGAACACTGAAGCTTTCTTT. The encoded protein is CASSFTENTEAFF.

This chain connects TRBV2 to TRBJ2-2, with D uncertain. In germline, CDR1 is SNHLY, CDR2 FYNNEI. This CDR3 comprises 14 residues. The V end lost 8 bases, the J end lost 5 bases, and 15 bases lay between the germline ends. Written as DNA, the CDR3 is TGTGCCAGCTCCCGTCAGGTCCAGACCGGGGAGCTGTTTTTT. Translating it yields CASSRQVQTGELFF.

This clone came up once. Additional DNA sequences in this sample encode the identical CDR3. The CDR3 coding sequence is TGCGCCAGCAGCCTGACTAGCGGGAGGTACGAGCAGTACTTC. It codes for CASSLTSGRYEQYF. V usage is TRBV5-1 and J usage is TRBJ2-7; 13 positions match TRBD2. The CDR3 is 14 residues long. Germline-derived CDR1 and CDR2 are SGHRS and YFSETQ. The V gene end was trimmed by 4 bases and the J gene end by 4 bases; junction bases not matched to a gene: 2.

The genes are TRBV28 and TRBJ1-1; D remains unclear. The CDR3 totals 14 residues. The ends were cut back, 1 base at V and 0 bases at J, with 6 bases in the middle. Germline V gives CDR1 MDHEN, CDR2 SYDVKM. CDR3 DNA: TGTGCCAGCAGTTTATCCAGTATGAACACTGAAGCTTTCTTT. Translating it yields CASSLSSMNTEAFF. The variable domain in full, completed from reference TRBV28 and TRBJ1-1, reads DVKVTQSSRYLVKRTGEKVFLECVQDMDHENMFWYRQDPGLGLRLIYFSYDVKMKEKGDIPEGYSVSREKKERFSLILESASTNQTSMYLCASSLSSMNTEAFFGQGTRLTVV.

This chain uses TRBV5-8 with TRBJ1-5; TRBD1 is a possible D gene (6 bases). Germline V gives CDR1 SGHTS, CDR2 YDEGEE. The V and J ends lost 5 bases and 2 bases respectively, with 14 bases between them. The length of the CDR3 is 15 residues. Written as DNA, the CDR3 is TGTGCCAGCAGTAAAGGACAGTTGGGCAATCAGCCCCAGCATTTT. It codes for CASSKGQLGNQPQHF. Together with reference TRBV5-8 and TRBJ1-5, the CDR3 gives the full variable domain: EAGVTQSPTHLIKTRGQQATLRCSPISGHTSVYWYQQALGLGLQFLLWYDEGEERNRGNFPPRFSGRQFPNYSSELNVNALELEDSALYLCASSKGQLGNQPQHFGDGTRLSIL.

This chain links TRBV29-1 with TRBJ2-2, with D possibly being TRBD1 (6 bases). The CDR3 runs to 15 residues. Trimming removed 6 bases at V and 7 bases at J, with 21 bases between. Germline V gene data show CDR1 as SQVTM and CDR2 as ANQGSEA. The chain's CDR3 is CSVLTTGSYGGELFF. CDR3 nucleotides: TGCAGCGTCCTAACTACAGGGTCGTATGGCGGGGAGCTGTTTTTT.

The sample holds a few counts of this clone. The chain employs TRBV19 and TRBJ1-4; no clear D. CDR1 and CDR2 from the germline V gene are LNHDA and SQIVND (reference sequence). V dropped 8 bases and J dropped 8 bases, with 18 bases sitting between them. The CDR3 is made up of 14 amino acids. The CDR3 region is CASSPGYLGEKLFF. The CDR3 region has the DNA TGTGCCAGTTCGCCCGGTTACCTGGGGGAAAAACTGTTTTTT. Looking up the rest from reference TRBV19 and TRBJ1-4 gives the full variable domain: DGGITQSPKYLFRKEGQNVTLSCEQNLNHDAMYWYRQDPGQGLRLIYYSQIVNDFQKGDIAEGYSVSREKKESFPLTVTSAQKNPTAFYLCASSPGYLGEKLFFGSGTQLSVL.

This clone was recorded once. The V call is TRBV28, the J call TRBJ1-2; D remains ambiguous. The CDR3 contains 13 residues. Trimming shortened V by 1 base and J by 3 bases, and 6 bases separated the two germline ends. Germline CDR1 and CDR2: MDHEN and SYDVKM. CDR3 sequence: CASSLYPDYGYTF. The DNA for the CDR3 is TGTGCCAGCAGTTTATACCCCGACTATGGCTACACCTTC.

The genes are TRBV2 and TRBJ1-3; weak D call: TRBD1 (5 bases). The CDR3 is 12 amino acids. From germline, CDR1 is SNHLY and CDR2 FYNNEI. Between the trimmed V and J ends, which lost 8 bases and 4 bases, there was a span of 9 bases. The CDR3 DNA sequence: TGTGCCAGCCGGGACGGCGGAAACACCATATATTTT. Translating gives CASRDGGNTIYF. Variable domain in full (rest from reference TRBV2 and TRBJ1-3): EPEVTQTPSHQVTQMGQEVILRCVPISNHLYFYWYRQILGQKVEFLVSFYNNEISEKSEIFDDQFSVERPDGSNFTLKIRSTKLEDSAMYFCASRDGGNTIYFGEGSWLTVV.

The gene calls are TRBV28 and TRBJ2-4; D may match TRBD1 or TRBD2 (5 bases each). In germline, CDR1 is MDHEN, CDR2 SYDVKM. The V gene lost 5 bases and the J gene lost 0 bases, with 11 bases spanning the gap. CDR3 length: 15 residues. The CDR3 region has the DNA TGTGCCAGCAGTAACCTCGGGACAGCCAAAAACATTCAGTACTTC. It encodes CASSNLGTAKNIQYF.

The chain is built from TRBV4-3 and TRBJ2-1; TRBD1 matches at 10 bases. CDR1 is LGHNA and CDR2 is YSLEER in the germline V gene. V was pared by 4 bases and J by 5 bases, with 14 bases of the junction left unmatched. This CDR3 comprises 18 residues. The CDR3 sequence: CASSRLWNPGQGHNEQFF. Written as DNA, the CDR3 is TGCGCCAGCAGCCGACTTTGGAATCCGGGACAGGGGCACAATGAGCAGTTCTTC.

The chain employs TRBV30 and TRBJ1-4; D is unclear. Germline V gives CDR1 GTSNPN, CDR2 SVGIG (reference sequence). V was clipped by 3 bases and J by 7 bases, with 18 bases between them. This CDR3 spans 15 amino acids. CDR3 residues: CAWSHRRTLFEKLFF. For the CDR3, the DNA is TGTGCCTGGAGCCATCGGCGGACCCTTTTTGAAAAACTGTTTTTT.

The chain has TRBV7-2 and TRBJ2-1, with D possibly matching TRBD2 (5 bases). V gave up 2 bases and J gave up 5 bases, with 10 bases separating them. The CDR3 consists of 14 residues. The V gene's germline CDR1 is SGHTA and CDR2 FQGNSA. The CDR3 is CASSLLSANNEQFF. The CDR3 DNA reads TGTGCCAGCAGCTTACTTAGCGCCAACAATGAGCAGTTCTTC.

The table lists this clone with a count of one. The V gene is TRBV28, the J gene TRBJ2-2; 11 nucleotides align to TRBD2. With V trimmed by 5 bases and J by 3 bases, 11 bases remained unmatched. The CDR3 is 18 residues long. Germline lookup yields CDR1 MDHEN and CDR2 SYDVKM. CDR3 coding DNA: TGTGCCAGCAGTCTAAGTGGACTAGCGGGCCTGGACACCGGGGAGCTGTTTTTT. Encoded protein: CASSLSGLAGLDTGELFF.

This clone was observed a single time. DNA of the CDR3: TGTGCCAGCAGGGGGGAGCACAAGGGGGGTCAGTTTCAGCCCCAGCATTTT. It is translated as CASRGEHKGGQFQPQHF. The chain couples TRBV28 to TRBJ1-5; the D gene is possibly TRBD1 (6 bases). Trimming stripped 6 bases from V and 6 bases from J, with 24 bases between. CDR3 length: 17 amino acids. Germline V gene sequence: CDR1 MDHEN, CDR2 SYDVKM.

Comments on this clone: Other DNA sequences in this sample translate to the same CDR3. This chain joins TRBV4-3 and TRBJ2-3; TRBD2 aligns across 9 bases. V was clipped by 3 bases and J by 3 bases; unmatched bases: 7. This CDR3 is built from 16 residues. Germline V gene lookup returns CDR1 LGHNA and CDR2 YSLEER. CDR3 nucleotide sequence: TGCGCCAGCAGCCAGGGACCGGGACTAGCAACAGATACGCAGTATTTT. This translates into CASSQGPGLATDTQYF.

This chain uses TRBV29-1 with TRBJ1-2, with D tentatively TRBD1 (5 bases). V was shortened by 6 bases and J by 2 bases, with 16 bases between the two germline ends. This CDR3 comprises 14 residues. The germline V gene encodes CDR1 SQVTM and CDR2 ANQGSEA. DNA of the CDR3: TGCAGCGTGGGGGATAGGGGCAGGAACTATGGCTACACCTTC. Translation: CSVGDRGRNYGYTF.

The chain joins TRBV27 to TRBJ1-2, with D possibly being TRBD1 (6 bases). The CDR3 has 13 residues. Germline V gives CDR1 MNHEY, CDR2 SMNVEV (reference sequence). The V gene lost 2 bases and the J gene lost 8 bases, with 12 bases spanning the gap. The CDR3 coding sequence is TGTGCCAGCAGTTTAATACCGGGGGCCGGCTACACCTTC. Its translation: CASSLIPGAGYTF.

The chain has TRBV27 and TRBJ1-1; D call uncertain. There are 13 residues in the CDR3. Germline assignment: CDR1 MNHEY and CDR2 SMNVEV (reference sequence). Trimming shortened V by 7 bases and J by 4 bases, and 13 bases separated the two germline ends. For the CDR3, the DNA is TGTGCCAGCACGCGGGCTGTTGGCACTGAAGCTTTCTTT. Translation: CASTRAVGTEAFF.

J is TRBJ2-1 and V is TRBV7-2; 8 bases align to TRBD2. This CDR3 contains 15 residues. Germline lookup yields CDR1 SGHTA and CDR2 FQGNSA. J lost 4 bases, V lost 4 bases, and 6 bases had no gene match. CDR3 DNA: TGTGCCAGCAGCTCGCGGGAGGCCGGGTACAATGAGCAGTTCTTC. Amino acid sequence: CASSSREAGYNEQFF.